Sequencing of this TCR beta chain was carried out in a study of response to subunit inactivated influenza vaccine. Germline loops: CDR1 ENHRY, CDR2 SYGVKD. J gave up 8 bases and V 6 bases, and 13 bases lay outside the gene matches. The CDR3 spans 17 residues. One entry per CDR3 protein results from TCRdb running MiXCR on the RT-PCR reads. The sample shows hundreds of thousands of distinct CDR3 sequences, 10% to 15% of them seen only once. This clonotype originated in a man over 45 who received an inactivated influenza vaccine. The rearrangement uses TRBV10-3 and TRBJ2-1; 13 bases fit TRBD2. The sequenced sample was PBMCs from blood, obtained roughly 46 days after vaccination. This CDR3 is CAIRRAAWTSGSYEQFF. The CDR3 region has the DNA TGTGCCATCAGGAGGGCGGCCTGGACTAGCGGGAGCTATGAGCAGTTCTTC.